The 5 T cell receptor beta chains presented below share a single source sample, sequenced in a study of T cells after posttransplantation cyclophosphamide. Method: immunoSEQ multiplex PCR; TCRdb's copy keeps in-frame clones and lacks some. The repertoire consists of about 28,000 clones, with roughly 88% occurring once and the leading ten covering around 3.5%. The sample consisted of PBMCs. The receptor source for this set is a man aged 50-59 years.

The chain carries TRBV1 and TRBJ1-2; the listed D gene, TRBD1, was not tested against the DNA. TRBV1 is assigned pseudogene status. The CDR3 has 22 residues. CDR3 nucleotides: TGCACCAGCAGCCAAGATAGGCGTGGGACAGGAGAGGTCCCCCCCACTTATGGGGGCTACACCTTC. Translating gives CTSSQDRRGTGEVPPTYGGYTF.

This chain connects TRBV29-1 to TRBJ1-2; D ambiguous. CDR3 length equals 13 residues. V shed 5 bases and J shed 5 bases, with 15 bases lying between them. Germline V CDR1 and CDR2: SQVTM, ANQGSEA. CDR3 bases: TGCAGCGTTTGGCTGGTTACGACTTATGGCTACACCTTC. It encodes CSVWLVTTYGYTF.

This sequence joins TRBV28 and TRBJ1-2; no definite D call. Trimming took off 1 base at V and 7 bases at J, with 10 bases between the two ends. The CDR3 has 13 amino acids. The V gene's germline CDR1 is MDHEN and CDR2 SYDVKM. CDR3 loop: CASSLFRGSGYTF. Here the CDR3 DNA reads TGTGCCAGCAGTTTATTTCGGGGAAGTGGCTACACCTTC.

CDR3 DNA sequence: TGTGCCAGCAGCTTCCAGGCCGGGGAGCTGTTTTTT. Protein: CASSFQAGELFF. The chain combines TRBV7-9 with TRBJ2-2; unclear D gene. Germline V gene data show CDR1 as SEHNR and CDR2 as FQNEAQ (reference sequence). Deletions cut 3 bases from V and 6 bases from J, with 5 bases between. The CDR3 runs to 12 residues.

This chain uses TRBV13 with TRBJ2-1; TRBD2 matches 8 bases. The CDR3 is 16 residues long. The germline CDR1 and CDR2 sequences are PRHDT and FYEKMQ (reference sequence). The J segment lost 2 bases and the V segment lost 6 bases, leaving 9 bases of the junction unmatched. The CDR3 here is CASSLNGGGPYNEQFF. Here the CDR3 DNA reads TGTGCCAGCAGTTTGAACGGGGGGGGCCCCTACAATGAGCAGTTCTTC.